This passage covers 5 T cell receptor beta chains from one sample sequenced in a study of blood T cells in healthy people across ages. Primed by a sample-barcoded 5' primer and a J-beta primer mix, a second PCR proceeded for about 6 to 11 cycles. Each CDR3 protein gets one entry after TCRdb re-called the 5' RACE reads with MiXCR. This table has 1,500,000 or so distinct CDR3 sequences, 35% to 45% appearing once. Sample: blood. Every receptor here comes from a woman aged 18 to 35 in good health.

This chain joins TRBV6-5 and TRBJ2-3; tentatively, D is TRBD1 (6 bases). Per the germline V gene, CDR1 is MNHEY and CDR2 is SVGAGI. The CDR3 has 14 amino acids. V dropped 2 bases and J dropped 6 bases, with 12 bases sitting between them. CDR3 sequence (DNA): TGTGCCAGCAGTTACAGGTCAGGGGTGGATACGCAGTATTTT. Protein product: CASSYRSGVDTQYF.

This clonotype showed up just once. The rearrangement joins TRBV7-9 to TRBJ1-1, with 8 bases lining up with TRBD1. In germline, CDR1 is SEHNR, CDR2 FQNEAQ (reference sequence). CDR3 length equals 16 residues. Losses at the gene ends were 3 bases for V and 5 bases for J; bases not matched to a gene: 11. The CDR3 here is CASSLAGQETKTEAFF. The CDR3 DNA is TGTGCCAGCAGCTTGGCGGGACAGGAAACAAAAACTGAAGCTTTCTTT.

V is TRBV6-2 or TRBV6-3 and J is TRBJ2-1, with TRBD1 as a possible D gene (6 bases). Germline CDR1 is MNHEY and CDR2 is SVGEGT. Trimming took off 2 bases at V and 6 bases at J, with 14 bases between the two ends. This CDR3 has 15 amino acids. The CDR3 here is CASSYADRPANEQFF. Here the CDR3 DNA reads TGTGCCAGCAGTTACGCCGACAGGCCCGCCAATGAGCAGTTCTTC.

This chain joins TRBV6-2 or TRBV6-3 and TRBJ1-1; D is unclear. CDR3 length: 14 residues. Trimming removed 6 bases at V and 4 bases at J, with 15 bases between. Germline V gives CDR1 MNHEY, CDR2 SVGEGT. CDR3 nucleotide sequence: TGTGCCAGCAGAACAAACCCCGGGAGCACTGAAGCTTTCTTT. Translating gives CASRTNPGSTEAFF.

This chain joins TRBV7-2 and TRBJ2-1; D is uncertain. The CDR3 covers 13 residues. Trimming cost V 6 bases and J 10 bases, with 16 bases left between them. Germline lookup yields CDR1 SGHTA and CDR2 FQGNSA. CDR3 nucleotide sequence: TGTGCCAGCAGTCCCACGGAGTCCTACGAGCAGTTCTTC. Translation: CASSPTESYEQFF.